This TCR beta chain emerged from a study of T cell changes during pregnancy in multiple sclerosis. This clone was seen just once. The V gene end was trimmed by 3 bases and the J gene end by 8 bases; junction bases not matched to a gene: 7. The CDR3 totals 15 residues. Germline assignment: CDR1 SGDLS and CDR2 YYNGEE. Assay used: immunoSEQ multiplex PCR; TCRdb lists only in-frame clones, some missing. In the table there are approximately 24,000 clones, 75% to 90% of which are singletons. The receptor comes from a female donor in good health, enrolled as a control in a pregnancy study. The source material was CD8+ T cells from peripheral blood mononuclear cells, sampled in the first trimester of pregnancy. This chain links TRBV9 with TRBJ1-4; 10 bases line up with TRBD1. The CDR3 DNA follows: TGTGCCAGCAGCGCTGCCCGGGACAGGGGCGAAAAACTGTTTTTT. Its translation: CASSAARDRGEKLFF. Drawing the rest from reference TRBV9 and TRBJ1-4, the complete variable domain is DSGVTQTPKHLITATGQRVTLRCSPRSGDLSVYWYQQSLDQGLQFLIQYYNGEERAKGNILERFSAQQFPDLHSELNLSSLELGDSALYFCASSAARDRGEKLFFGSGTQLSVL.